Listed here are 14 T cell receptor beta chains from one sample, sequenced in a study of cytomegalovirus exposure and HLA in healthy donors. PCR primers comprised 60 Vbeta and 13 Jbeta primers. The data were produced by immunoSEQ multiplex PCR, yet TCRdb's version contains in-frame clones alone and is incomplete. Of about 160,000 clones in the sample, around 79% are singletons; the top ten hold under 4%. The sample comprised PBMCs. These receptors originate from a human donor in good health.

The gene calls are TRBV25-1 and TRBJ1-5; the match to TRBD1 covers 8 bases. Germline V CDR1 and CDR2: MGHDK, SYGVNS. The CDR3 extends over 13 amino acids. The V and J ends lost 4 bases and 10 bases, in that order; junction bases with no gene match: 6. The CDR3 spells CASSGRTGSPQHF. For the CDR3, the DNA is TGTGCCAGCAGTGGAAGGACAGGGAGCCCCCAGCATTTT.

V and J are TRBV4-2 and TRBJ1-1, with a possible D match to TRBD1 (5 bases). The V end was cut by 1 base, the J end by 10 bases, with 7 bases between. This CDR3 contains 11 residues. Germline assignment: CDR1 LGHNA and CDR2 YNFKEQ. The DNA of the CDR3 is TGTGCCAGCAGCCAAGGGGGGGGAGCTTTCTTT. Translated, it gives CASSQGGGAFF.

The chain couples TRBV7-8 to TRBJ1-4; 7 bases are shared with TRBD1. Trimming took 3 bases from V and 10 from J; bases not matched to a gene: 11. The germline V gene encodes CDR1 SGHVS and CDR2 FQNEAQ. The CDR3 extends over 15 amino acids. The CDR3 nucleotides are TGTGCCAGCAGCTTCTCTGGACAGGTTGACGGAAAACTGTTTTTT. This gives the protein CASSFSGQVDGKLFF.

The chain couples TRBV2 to TRBJ1-6; D is uncertain. Deletions cut 1 base from V and 5 bases from J, with 9 bases between. Germline-derived CDR1 and CDR2 are SNHLY and FYNNEI. The CDR3 runs to 15 residues. CDR3 bases: TGTGCCAGCAGTGAAGGCGGATCGCATAATTCACCCCTCCACTTT. The encoded protein is CASSEGGSHNSPLHF.

This chain joins TRBV6-6 and TRBJ1-5; 8 bases agree with TRBD1. The CDR3 spans 15 residues. The germline CDR1 and CDR2 sequences are MNHNY and SVGAGI (reference sequence). After removal of 5 bases from V and 1 base from J, the junction contained 4 bases not matched to a gene. CDR3 in DNA: TGTGCCAGCAGTGGACAGGGTATGAGCAATCAGCCCCAGCATTTT. Amino acids: CASSGQGMSNQPQHF.

The chain couples TRBV11-2 to TRBJ1-5; 8 bases align to TRBD1. With V trimmed by 1 base and J by 1 base, 3 bases remained unmatched. The germline gives CDR1 SGHAT, CDR2 FQNNGV. The length of the CDR3 is 16 residues. CDR3: CASSLGTGGSNQPQHF. The DNA of the CDR3 is TGTGCCAGCAGCTTAGGAACAGGGGGAAGCAATCAGCCCCAGCATTTT.

The J gene is TRBJ1-3, the V gene TRBV7-9; possibly TRBD1 for D (5 bases). Germline V gene data show CDR1 as SEHNR and CDR2 as FQNEAQ (reference sequence). Trimming removed 8 bases at V and 5 bases at J, with 13 bases between. There are 13 residues in the CDR3. DNA of the CDR3: TGTGCCAGCGGTTCAGACAGCAGAAACACCATATATTTT. Translation: CASGSDSRNTIYF.

The rearrangement joins TRBV6-1 to TRBJ1-1, with 8 bases lining up with TRBD1. The length of the CDR3 is 15 residues. Germline V CDR1 and CDR2: MNHNS, SASEGT. The junction had 10 bases not matched to a gene; V was cut back by 6 bases and J by 4 bases. CDR3: CASSGEPTGGTEAFF. The CDR3 DNA reads TGTGCCAGCAGCGGGGAACCCACAGGGGGCACTGAAGCTTTCTTT.

About this clone: Without the conserved terminal phenylalanine or tryptophan, this CDR3 likely stems from a read error. The DNA is omitted, as the CDR3 cannot be located on it reliably, and the CDR3 follows TCRdb's listing. The gene calls are TRBV1 and TRBJ1-5; the table's D call, TRBD1, has no DNA check behind it. TRBV1 is termed a pseudogene. The CDR3 is made up of 13 amino acids, end residues included. CDR3 sequence: CTSSRNEGQGPTL.

V usage is TRBV19 and J usage is TRBJ1-2; 11 bases agree with TRBD1. V dropped 6 bases and J dropped 8; count of bases not matched to a gene: 14. Germline CDR1 LNHDA, CDR2 SQIVND (reference sequence). The CDR3 is 16 amino acids. The CDR3 spells CASRNSGGQGAAGYTF. CDR3 in DNA: TGTGCCAGTAGGAATTCCGGTGGACAGGGGGCGGCGGGCTACACCTTC.

The CDR3 reads CASSSPTGLFYEQYF. The CDR3 DNA is TGTGCCAGCAGTTCCCCCACCGGACTATTCTACGAGCAGTACTTC. The V and J genes are TRBV28 and TRBJ2-7; D perhaps matches TRBD2 (6 bases). Trimming shortened V by 4 bases and J by 3 bases, and 16 bases separated the two germline ends. Germline V gene sequence: CDR1 MDHEN, CDR2 SYDVKM. This CDR3 has 15 amino acids.

This clone has a handful of counts. The chain uses TRBV20-1 and TRBJ1-1; D gene ambiguous. Germline-derived CDR1 and CDR2 are DFQATT and SNEGSKA (reference sequence). V lost 2 bases and J 5 bases, leaving 6 bases between the germline ends. The CDR3 runs 11 residues. CDR3 loop: CSARLETEAFF. CDR3 nucleotide sequence: TGCAGTGCTAGATTAGAGACTGAAGCTTTCTTT.

The chain joins TRBV5-6 to TRBJ1-1, with a weak D call TRBD1 (6 bases). This CDR3 contains 15 residues. Trimming took 0 bases from V and 1 from J, leaving 10 bases between them. The V gene's germline CDR1 is SGHDT and CDR2 YYEEEE. CDR3 protein: CASSLAGATNTEAFF. CDR3 in DNA: TGTGCCAGCAGCTTGGCAGGGGCCACGAACACTGAAGCTTTCTTT.

The chain combines TRBV7-9 with TRBJ2-7, with TRBD2 identical over 9 bases. Germline V gene sequence: CDR1 SEHNR, CDR2 FQNEAQ (reference sequence). This CDR3 has 17 residues. V trimming: 5 bases; J trimming: 2 bases; junction bases outside the gene matches: 13. The CDR3 nucleotides are TGTGCCAGCAGCGGGGTAAGGCTAGCGGGGACCCCCTACGAGCAGTACTTC. This encodes CASSGVRLAGTPYEQYF.